A single sample gave rise to the 3 T cell receptor beta chains below, sequenced in a study of beta chain features in type 1 diabetes (dated by TCRdb to the late 2010s). No antigens are known for them. Libraries were constructed by the immunoSEQ multiplex PCR assay. The High Capacity cDNA Reverse Transcription Kit was used to reverse transcribe all of the isolated RNA, meaning that expressed TCRB transcripts were what got sequenced. This immuneACCESS table, as held by TCRdb, lists in-frame sequences with V and J called but not all clones. Of the missing ones, under half trace to an unresolved V gene in checked studies; the others have no known cause. In all, the sample holds roughly 150,000 clones, and around 7.8% of those were seen once. About 1% of the sample rests with the top ten. Paper-wide results and their limitations: Type 1 diabetes patients showed a moderate but significant shortening of TCRB CDR3 length in all four CD4+ subsets.

The specimen was central memory CD4+ T cells from blood. The source of these receptors is a woman between 35 and 50 years old with type 1 diabetes.

J is TRBJ1-5 and V is TRBV6-5; D remains unclear. Germline loops: CDR1 MNHEY, CDR2 SVGAGI. CDR3 size: 13 residues. Trimming removed 2 bases from V and 3 bases from J, with 5 bases in between. In DNA form, the CDR3 reads TGTGCCAGCAGTTACGGCCTCAATCAGCCCCAGCATTTT. Its translation is CASSYGLNQPQHF.

This chain connects TRBV4-2 to TRBJ2-2; TRBD1 matches at 9 bases. With V trimmed by 1 base and J by 7 bases, 7 bases remained unmatched. In germline, CDR1 is LGHNA, CDR2 YNFKEQ. The CDR3 has 16 residues. CDR3 sequence (DNA): TGTGCCAGCAGCCAAGTAACAGGGGGCAAAGGCGGGGAGCTGTTTTTT. Its translation: CASSQVTGGKGGELFF.

The rearrangement joins TRBV5-1 to TRBJ2-5; the D gene is possibly TRBD1 (5 bases). V lost 0 bases and J lost 2, with 11 bases in between. The V gene's germline CDR1 is SGHRS and CDR2 YFSETQ. The CDR3 runs to 15 residues. CDR3 sequence (DNA): TGCGCCAGCAGCTTGGCGATGGGGCGGCAAGAGACCCAGTACTTC. Residues: CASSLAMGRQETQYF.